This TCR beta chain appears in the sequencing data of a study of T cells in Graves' hyperthyroidism and ophthalmopathy. This clonotype was counted between two and nine times. For the diagnoses, clinical symptoms, serum thyroxine and TRAb, thyroid ultrasound and orbital computed tomography were used. It was 8 to 10 ml of fresh peripheral blood that supplied the PBMCs. Amplified TCR beta CDR3 regions came from RNA transcripts. First-round RT-PCR with HTBI primers amplified the TCR CDR3 region. TCRdb ran MiXCR on the multiplex PCR reads and lists one entry per CDR3 protein. The profile covers 400,000 or so distinct CDR3 sequences, with 13% to 15% appearing a single time and around a fifth taken by the ten largest. This CDR3 is 14 amino acids long. Per germline, CDR1 LGHNA and CDR2 YNFKEQ. With V trimmed by 4 bases and J by 9 bases, 9 bases remained unmatched.

Sequencing input: blood. V usage is TRBV4-2 and J usage is TRBJ2-1; 7 bases align to TRBD1. The sequence came from a woman aged 25 to 39 with Graves' ophthalmopathy. As DNA, the CDR3 is TGTGCCAGCAGCCTAGAAACAGGGGACCCTGAGCAGTTCTTC. The encoded protein is CASSLETGDPEQFF.